The 17 T cell receptor beta chains below all came from one sample that was sequenced in a study of blood T cell repertoires in COVID-19. Libraries were prepared by immunoSEQ multiplex PCR; TCRdb keeps only in-frame clonotypes and omits some of them. The sample records 200,000 to 250,000 clones, about 88% being singletons. Sequenced sample: PBMCs or T cells enriched from blood (not recorded which). These receptors originate from a woman in her twenties or thirties who had recovered from COVID-19.

The CDR3 DNA sequence: TGTGCCAGCACCCCCCACAACTCCTACGAGCAGTACTTC. Its translation: CASTPHNSYEQYF. The genes are TRBV27 and TRBJ2-7; no clear D gene. The V gene lost 7 bases and the J gene lost 0 bases, with 10 bases spanning the gap. CDR1 is MNHEY, CDR2 SMNVEV, per germline (reference sequence). CDR3 length: 13 amino acids.

This chain links TRBV27 with TRBJ1-5, with D uncertain. Per germline, CDR1 MNHEY and CDR2 SMNVEV (reference sequence). The CDR3 has 14 amino acids. Trimming took off 3 bases at V and 5 bases at J, with 11 bases between the two ends. CDR3 loop: CASSLAGMYQPQHF. CDR3 nucleotides: TGTGCCAGCAGTTTGGCAGGAATGTATCAGCCCCAGCATTTT.

The gene calls are TRBV11-3 and TRBJ2-5; 8 positions match TRBD2. Germline lookup yields CDR1 SGHNT and CDR2 YENEEA. V lost 4 bases to trimming and J lost 0 bases; unmatched junction nucleotides: 10. The CDR3 covers 17 residues. The CDR3 DNA reads TGTGCCAGCAGCTCCGGGAGACTAGCGACTAACCAAGAGACCCAGTACTTC. This sequence encodes CASSSGRLATNQETQYF.

This chain connects TRBV7-3 to TRBJ1-1; TRBD1 might be the D (5 bases). The CDR3 loop spans 13 amino acids. Germline V lookup: CDR1 SGHTA, CDR2 FQGTGA. Between the trimmed V and J ends, which lost 6 bases and 5 bases, there was a span of 13 bases. The CDR3 DNA is TGTGCCAGCAGTTCAGGGCTGGGGACTGAAGCTTTCTTT. Its protein is CASSSGLGTEAFF.

The rearrangement uses TRBV6-6 and TRBJ1-4; D ambiguous. In germline, CDR1 is MNHNY, CDR2 SVGAGI (reference sequence). V lost 0 bases, J lost 11 bases, and 4 bases lay in between. This CDR3 is built from 11 residues. The CDR3 bases are TGTGCCAGCAGTTACTCGAGTAAACTGTTTTTT. Its protein is CASSYSSKLFF.

Details on this clone: Other DNA sequences in this sample translate to the same CDR3. This chain connects TRBV7-2 to TRBJ2-3; 12 bases map to TRBD2. Germline lookup yields CDR1 SGHTA and CDR2 FQGNSA. CDR3 length: 16 residues. V shed 2 bases and J 5 bases; nucleotides not matched to a gene: 5. The CDR3 DNA follows: TGTGCCAGCAGCTTACTAGCGGGGGGGCGAGGAGATACGCAGTATTTT. Its protein product is CASSLLAGGRGDTQYF. The complete variable domain, with remaining parts taken from reference TRBV7-2 and TRBJ2-3, reads GAGVSQSPSNKVTEKGKDVELRCDPISGHTALYWYRQSLGQGLEFLIYFQGNSAPDKSGLPSDRFSAERTGGSVSTLTIQRTQQEDSAVYLCASSLLAGGRGDTQYFGPGTRLTVL.

This chain joins TRBV7-9 and TRBJ1-3, with D possibly TRBD1 on 5 matching bases. CDR3 size: 14 residues. The germline CDR1 and CDR2 sequences are SEHNR and FQNEAQ (reference sequence). Trimming cost V 5 bases and J 8 bases, with 16 bases left between them. CDR3 sequence reads: CASSPLGGRDTIYF. The CDR3 DNA sequence: TGTGCCAGCAGCCCATTGGGGGGTCGAGACACCATATATTTT.

This clone was seen a few times. V and J are TRBV9 and TRBJ2-2; a possible D gene is TRBD1 (5 bases). Germline lookup yields CDR1 SGDLS and CDR2 YYNGEE. V was trimmed by 4 bases and J by 3 bases, leaving 10 bases between them. The CDR3 has 14 residues. The CDR3 reads CASSPNRYTGELFF. In DNA form, the CDR3 reads TGTGCCAGCAGCCCCAACAGGTACACCGGGGAGCTGTTTTTT.

This clone was picked up one time. The J gene is TRBJ2-1, the V gene TRBV6-5, with 11 bases aligning to TRBD1. J gave up 6 bases and V 6 bases, and 7 bases lay outside the gene matches. The CDR3 extends over 15 amino acids. Germline assignment: CDR1 MNHEY and CDR2 SVGAGI. The CDR3 DNA follows: TGTGCCAGCAGGGACAGGGGGCGCGGAATCAATGAGCAGTTCTTC. It yields the protein CASRDRGRGINEQFF.

In nucleotides, the CDR3 is TGTGCCAGCAGCTCACAGGGGTACGAGCAGTACTTC. Its protein product is CASSSQGYEQYF. This chain connects TRBV7-8 to TRBJ2-7; the match to TRBD1 covers 7 bases. Trimming at V came to 4 bases and at J to 4 bases, leaving 1 base not matched to a gene. The CDR3 is made up of 12 amino acids. Germline CDR1 SGHVS, CDR2 FQNEAQ.

The chain couples TRBV5-6 to TRBJ1-5; D not resolved. The CDR3 consists of 13 residues. Trimming pared 0 bases from V and 3 bases from J, leaving 4 bases between. Germline V lookup: CDR1 SGHDT, CDR2 YYEEEE. CDR3 residues: CASSLGINQPQHF. DNA of the CDR3: TGTGCCAGCAGCTTGGGTATCAATCAGCCCCAGCATTTT.

CDR3 in amino acids: CASSQDQGNYGYTF. DNA of the CDR3: TGCGCCAGCAGCCAAGATCAGGGCAACTATGGCTACACCTTC. The chain carries TRBV4-3 and TRBJ1-2, with D possibly TRBD1 on 5 matching bases. The length of the CDR3 is 14 residues. From germline, CDR1 is LGHNA and CDR2 YSLEER. The V end was cut by 0 bases, the J end by 2 bases, with 7 bases between.

This chain joins TRBV5-1 and TRBJ2-1, with a tentative D call TRBD2 (6 bases). V was pared by 0 bases and J by 2 bases, with 12 bases between. Germline CDR1 reads SGHRS; CDR2 reads YFSETQ. The CDR3 covers 16 residues. The CDR3 nucleotides read TGCGCCAGCAGCTTGGTGCGGGGTAGAGCCTACAATGAGCAGTTCTTC. This codes for CASSLVRGRAYNEQFF.

This chain uses TRBV2 with TRBJ1-2; 7 bases are shared with TRBD1. Germline V gene data show CDR1 as SNHLY and CDR2 as FYNNEI. This CDR3 contains 13 residues. V was clipped by 8 bases and J by 5 bases; unmatched bases: 8. CDR3 residues: CASQTGREYGYTF. Here the CDR3 DNA reads TGTGCCAGCCAGACAGGGCGTGAATATGGCTACACCTTC.

The chain has TRBV2 and TRBJ2-1; D unresolved. The germline V gene has CDR1 SNHLY and CDR2 FYNNEI. With 3 bases removed from V and 8 bases from J, the gap between germline ends came to 5 bases. The CDR3 is made up of 11 amino acids. The CDR3 is CASSDRDEQFF. CDR3 bases: TGTGCCAGCAGTGATCGGGATGAGCAGTTCTTC.

The rearrangement uses TRBV11-2 and TRBJ2-1; TRBD1 might be the D (6 bases). V lost 4 bases to trimming and J lost 10 bases, with 23 bases between them. The germline V gene has CDR1 SGHAT and CDR2 FQNNGV. This CDR3 has 16 residues. CDR3 residues: CASSSGHVSPGAEQFF. CDR3 coding DNA: TGTGCCAGCAGCTCGGGACACGTAAGTCCGGGCGCGGAGCAGTTCTTC.

This chain joins TRBV19 and TRBJ1-2; 8 bases align to TRBD1. In germline, CDR1 is LNHDA, CDR2 SQIVND (reference sequence). J gave up 1 base and V 6 bases, and 7 bases lay outside the gene matches. The CDR3 runs to 15 residues. In DNA, the CDR3 is TGTGCCAGTAGCCAGCAGGGGGCAAATAACTATGGCTACACCTTC. Its protein is CASSQQGANNYGYTF. The full variable domain, in which reference TRBV19 and TRBJ1-2 provide the parts outside the CDR3, is DGGITQSPKYLFRKEGQNVTLSCEQNLNHDAMYWYRQDPGQGLRLIYYSQIVNDFQKGDIAEGYSVSREKKESFPLTVTSAQKNPTAFYLCASSQQGANNYGYTFGSGTRLTVV.